The 30 T cell receptor beta chains below were found in one sample sequenced in a study of Tregs in tolerant kidney transplant recipients. Libraries were prepared by immunoSEQ multiplex PCR; TCRdb keeps only in-frame clonotypes and omits some of them. The sample lists roughly 86,000 clones, approximately 93% occurring once. The nonmyeloablative bone marrow transplants came from related graft donors, with transient mixed chimerism. The source material was CD4+ T cells from blood (PBMCs), sampled 12 months after the transplant. The receptors shown here come from a human patient who received a combined kidney and bone marrow transplant. Some T cells may be supplied by the graft donor.

This clone is a singleton in its sample. CDR3 DNA sequence: TGCAGCGTCCTGGGACAAGCTAACTATGGCTACACCTTC. It yields the protein CSVLGQANYGYTF. The chain links TRBV29-1 to TRBJ1-2; maybe TRBD1 (6 bases). In germline, CDR1 is SQVTM, CDR2 ANQGSEA. There are 13 residues in the CDR3. Trimming pared 6 bases from V and 0 bases from J, leaving 11 bases between. Complete variable domain (other parts from reference TRBV29-1 and TRBJ1-2): SAVISQKPSRDICQRGTSLTIQCQVDSQVTMMFWYRQQPGQSLTLIATANQGSEATYESGFVIDKFPISRPNLTFSTLTVSNMSPEDSSIYLCSVLGQANYGYTFGSGTRLTVV.

The chain joins TRBV4-1 to TRBJ2-3; perhaps TRBD2 as D (6 bases). The CDR3 runs 15 residues. V lost 9 bases and J lost 0, with 16 bases in between. Germline V lookup: CDR1 MGHRA, CDR2 YSYEKL. The CDR3 here is CASSTGLPSTDTQYF. As DNA, the CDR3 is TGCGCCAGTAGTACGGGACTGCCGAGCACAGATACGCAGTATTTT.

The V and J genes are TRBV7-9 and TRBJ1-2; TRBD1 agrees at 7 bases. Germline V gene sequence: CDR1 SEHNR, CDR2 FQNEAQ (reference sequence). V shed 2 bases and J 5 bases; nucleotides not matched to a gene: 11. CDR3 length: 16 amino acids. This CDR3 is CASSLWGDEGQYGYTF. DNA of the CDR3: TGTGCCAGCAGCTTATGGGGTGATGAGGGACAGTATGGCTACACCTTC. Full variable domain (outside the CDR3, taken from reference TRBV7-9 and TRBJ1-2): DTGVSQNPRHKITKRGQNVTFRCDPISEHNRLYWYRQTLGQGPEFLTYFQNEAQLEKSRLLSDRFSAERPKGSFSTLEIQRTEQGDSAMYLCASSLWGDEGQYGYTFGSGTRLTVV.

A single count supports this clone. The chain uses TRBV18 and TRBJ1-2; 7 bases fit TRBD1. The CDR3 contains 11 residues. The germline CDR1 and CDR2 sequences are KGHSH and LQKENI. The trim removed 6 bases at V and 8 bases at J, leaving 3 bases unmatched. The chain's CDR3 is CASSRDRGYTF. The CDR3 DNA follows: TGTGCCAGCTCCCGGGACAGAGGCTACACCTTC.

As DNA, the CDR3 is TGCGCCAGCAGCCCAGCCCTGCCGGGACTAGCGGACAATGAGCAGTTCTTC. This gives the protein CASSPALPGLADNEQFF. The chain couples TRBV4-3 to TRBJ2-1; 11 nucleotides align to TRBD2. The CDR3 contains 17 residues. The germline CDR1 and CDR2 sequences are LGHNA and YSLEER. With 4 bases clipped from V and 5 bases from J, the junction kept 10 bases outside the gene matches.

J is TRBJ2-3 and V is TRBV7-7, with 10 bases lining up with TRBD1. The germline CDR1 and CDR2 sequences are SSHAT and FNYEAQ (reference sequence). This CDR3 region has 16 residues. V lost 0 bases to trimming and J lost 6 bases; unmatched junction nucleotides: 6. CDR3 nucleotide sequence: TGTGCCAGCAGCTTAGCTTTTGGGACAGGGGTGGATACGCAGTATTTT. Protein: CASSLAFGTGVDTQYF.

The CDR3 reads CASSLAGGGGGYTF. Here the CDR3 DNA reads TGTGCCAGCAGCTTGGCGGGGGGGGGCGGTGGCTACACCTTC. V gene TRBV5-6 combines with J gene TRBJ1-2, with a possible D match to TRBD1 (6 bases). The CDR3 spans 14 residues. Germline CDR1 reads SGHDT; CDR2 reads YYEEEE. V shed 0 bases and J shed 7 bases, with 13 bases lying between them.

This clone has a single count. The CDR3 DNA reads TGTGCCAGCAGTTACGACTACCCTACGGTCGACGAGCAGTACTTC. It encodes CASSYDYPTVDEQYF. The chain has TRBV6-5 and TRBJ2-7; TRBD2 might be the D (5 bases). Between the trimmed V and J ends, which lost 2 bases and 5 bases, there was a span of 16 bases. This CDR3 has 15 residues. The germline gives CDR1 MNHEY, CDR2 SVGAGI.

This chain uses TRBV7-3 with TRBJ2-5; possible D gene TRBD1, 5 bases. The CDR3 is 14 amino acids. The V end lost 4 bases, the J end lost 1 base, and 10 bases lay between the germline ends. Germline CDR1 SGHTA, CDR2 FQGTGA. The CDR3 nucleotides read TGTGCCAGCAGCTCTACAGGCACCCAAGAGACCCAGTACTTC. As protein: CASSSTGTQETQYF.

This chain joins TRBV30 and TRBJ2-6, with 12 positions matching TRBD2. V shed 3 bases and J 0 bases; nucleotides not matched to a gene: 9. Germline lookup yields CDR1 GTSNPN and CDR2 SVGIG (reference sequence). The CDR3 spans 19 residues. In nucleotides, the CDR3 is TGTGCCTGGAGAAGGGGACTAGCGGGTTTCAGCTCTGGGGCCAACGTCCTGACTTTC. Its translation: CAWRRGLAGFSSGANVLTF.

The chain couples TRBV27 to TRBJ2-5; D is possibly TRBD1 (5 bases). Germline CDR1 and CDR2: MNHEY and SMNVEV (reference sequence). The V and J ends lost 2 bases and 2 bases respectively, with 12 bases between them. This CDR3 has 15 residues. The CDR3 nucleotides read TGTGCCAGCAGTTTAGGCGCAAGGGGTCAAGAGACCCAGTACTTC. It yields the protein CASSLGARGQETQYF.

This chain uses TRBV4-3 with TRBJ1-2; D might be TRBD1 (5 bases). CDR3 length: 19 amino acids. V was pared by 0 bases and J by 4 bases, with 24 bases between. From germline, CDR1 is LGHNA and CDR2 YSLEER. Here the CDR3 reads CASSQDLSGVLGTSYGYTF. The CDR3 nucleotides are TGCGCCAGCAGCCAAGATCTTTCGGGGGTTTTAGGAACTAGCTATGGCTACACCTTC.

The J gene is TRBJ2-1, the V gene TRBV18; 10 nucleotides align to TRBD1. CDR3 size: 12 residues. The germline gives CDR1 KGHSH, CDR2 LQKENI. With 6 bases clipped from V and 14 bases from J, the junction kept 7 bases outside the gene matches. Here the CDR3 reads CASSTGGDREFF. CDR3 sequence (DNA): TGTGCCAGCTCGACAGGGGGCGACCGAGAGTTCTTC. Full variable domain (missing parts from reference TRBV18 and TRBJ2-1): NAGVMQNPRHLVRRRGQEARLRCSPMKGHSHVYWYRQLPEEGLKFMVYLQKENIIDESGMPKERFSAEFPKEGPSILRIQQVVRGDSAAYFCASSTGGDREFFGPGTRLTVL.

The rearrangement joins TRBV5-1 to TRBJ2-3; 7 bases fit TRBD2. The CDR3 runs 15 residues. From germline, CDR1 is SGHRS and CDR2 YFSETQ. Unmatched junction bases numbered 11, after V lost 5 bases and J lost 5 bases. The CDR3 region has the DNA TGCGCCAGCAGATCTCGGGCGGGAGAAGGAGATACGCAGTATTTT. Amino acid sequence: CASRSRAGEGDTQYF.

V and J are TRBV7-3 and TRBJ2-2, with 8 bases matching TRBD2. V was clipped by 2 bases and J by 6 bases; unmatched bases: 8. The CDR3 has 16 residues. Germline lookup yields CDR1 SGHTA and CDR2 FQGTGA. The CDR3 here is CASSLAGGLDSGELFF. CDR3 bases: TGTGCCAGCAGCTTAGCGGGGGGACTCGATTCCGGGGAGCTGTTTTTT.

This chain joins TRBV4-3 and TRBJ2-7, with 13 bases that match TRBD2. Germline trimming cut 1 base from V and 1 base from J; bases unmatched to any gene: 7. Germline CDR1 and CDR2: LGHNA and YSLEER. This CDR3 is 18 amino acids long. CDR3: CASSQVRTSGGPSYEQYF. The CDR3 bases are TGCGCCAGCAGCCAAGTTCGGACTAGCGGGGGCCCATCCTACGAGCAGTACTTC.

V gene TRBV9 combines with J gene TRBJ2-5; TRBD2 aligns across 8 bases. The CDR3 consists of 15 residues. Losses at the gene ends were 0 bases for V and 4 bases for J; bases not matched to a gene: 5. CDR1 is SGDLS and CDR2 is YYNGEE in the germline V gene. CDR3 residues: CASSVGRLAGETQYF. CDR3 DNA: TGTGCCAGCAGCGTAGGGCGGCTAGCGGGAGAGACCCAGTACTTC.

The CDR3 spells CASSPDRGSPLHF. The DNA for the CDR3 is TGTGCCAGCAGCCCTGACAGGGGTTCACCCCTCCACTTT. The chain recombines TRBV2 with TRBJ1-6; 8 bases agree with TRBD1. The CDR3 spans 13 residues. V was clipped by 6 bases and J by 9 bases; unmatched bases: 4. Looked up from germline, CDR1 is SNHLY and CDR2 is FYNNEI.

The chain couples TRBV19 to TRBJ1-1; possibly TRBD1 for D (6 bases). This CDR3 spans 15 amino acids. V dropped 6 bases and J dropped 1 base, with 15 bases sitting between them. Germline V gives CDR1 LNHDA, CDR2 SQIVND (reference sequence). The CDR3 bases are TGTGCCAGTAGAACCCAGCCCAGGGGGAACACTGAAGCTTTCTTT. Protein product: CASRTQPRGNTEAFF.

The rearrangement joins TRBV18 to TRBJ2-2; D is unresolved. The CDR3 loop spans 16 amino acids. V was pared by 2 bases and J by 9 bases, with 19 bases between. Looked up from germline, CDR1 is KGHSH and CDR2 is LQKENI. The CDR3 coding sequence is TGTGCCAGCTCACCATTAGTTCGCCATTTGTCCAGGGAGCTGTTTTTT. This codes for CASSPLVRHLSRELFF.

This sequence joins TRBV28 and TRBJ1-4; D gene uncertain. Trimming pared 3 bases from V and 5 bases from J, leaving 10 bases between. The CDR3 has 14 amino acids. Germline lookup yields CDR1 MDHEN and CDR2 SYDVKM. The CDR3 here is CASSFWGGNEKLFF. Written as DNA, the CDR3 is TGTGCCAGCAGTTTTTGGGGAGGGAATGAAAAACTGTTTTTT. Based on the CDR3 plus reference TRBV28 and TRBJ1-4, the full variable domain is DVKVTQSSRYLVKRTGEKVFLECVQDMDHENMFWYRQDPGLGLRLIYFSYDVKMKEKGDIPEGYSVSREKKERFSLILESASTNQTSMYLCASSFWGGNEKLFFGSGTQLSVL.

J is TRBJ1-5 and V is TRBV5-6, with D unresolved. The CDR3 spans 12 residues. CDR1 and CDR2 from the germline V gene are SGHDT and YYEEEE. V was clipped by 1 base and J by 10 bases, with 9 bases between them. CDR3 nucleotide sequence: TGTGCCAGCAGCTTGAACCGGAGCCCCCAGCATTTT. Protein: CASSLNRSPQHF.

V usage is TRBV5-1 and J usage is TRBJ2-5; TRBD1 might be the D (6 bases). V was shortened by 0 bases and J by 5 bases, with 8 bases between the two germline ends. The CDR3 is made up of 13 amino acids. Germline V lookup: CDR1 SGHRS, CDR2 YFSETQ. The CDR3 coding sequence is TGCGCCAGCAGCTTGGTGGGGGCGGAGACCCAGTACTTC. The encoded protein is CASSLVGAETQYF.

The V call is TRBV4-2, the J call TRBJ2-3, with D perhaps TRBD2 (5 bases). Germline CDR1 is LGHNA and CDR2 is YNFKEQ. This CDR3 spans 15 amino acids. The V gene lost 1 base and the J gene lost 0 bases, with 8 bases spanning the gap. As DNA, the CDR3 is TGTGCCAGCAGCCAAGGTAGGGAGAGCACAGATACGCAGTATTTT. This gives the protein CASSQGRESTDTQYF.

This clone was picked up one time. V usage is TRBV6-6 and J usage is TRBJ1-2; 8 bases align to TRBD1. The junction had 12 bases not matched to a gene; V was cut back by 7 bases and J by 8 bases. The germline gives CDR1 MNHNY, CDR2 SVGAGI (reference sequence). CDR3 length: 14 amino acids. In DNA, the CDR3 is TGTGCCAGCAAAATTCCCGGGACAGGAAGCGGCTACACCTTC. It translates to CASKIPGTGSGYTF.

Of note for this clone: Relative to the germline gene, one junction end is altered; a read error may explain this. This sequence joins TRBV5-6 and TRBJ1-4, with 7 positions matching TRBD1. Germline V CDR1 and CDR2: SGHDT, YYEEEE. The CDR3 length is 16 residues. The CDR3 DNA follows: TGTGCCGGCAGTATCCTTGAAGGGGGCGCGTGGGAAAAACTGTTTTTT. It encodes CAGSILEGGAWEKLFF.

The gene calls are TRBV7-9 and TRBJ2-3; D call uncertain. This CDR3 is built from 18 residues. V was trimmed by 2 bases and J by 7 bases, leaving 25 bases between them. The germline gives CDR1 SEHNR, CDR2 FQNEAQ (reference sequence). The CDR3 bases are TGTGCCAGCAGCTTACGGTACGGGTCTGACCTACCAAGTAATACGCAGTATTTT. Protein product: CASSLRYGSDLPSNTQYF.

The chain combines TRBV4-1 with TRBJ2-7, with D hard to call. The germline V and J ends were trimmed by 0 bases and 3 bases, with 12 bases remaining between them. Germline V gene data show CDR1 as MGHRA and CDR2 as YSYEKL. CDR3 length: 15 amino acids. The CDR3 DNA reads as TGCGCCAGCAGCCAAGATTCACAGTTCGGCTACGAGCAGTACTTC. It translates to CASSQDSQFGYEQYF.

This clone was seen a few times. The chain combines TRBV7-8 with TRBJ2-7; possible D gene TRBD2, 5 bases. The V gene's germline CDR1 is SGHVS and CDR2 FQNEAQ. Trimming pared 5 bases from V and 3 bases from J, leaving 23 bases between. The CDR3 totals 17 residues. The CDR3 coding sequence is TGTGCCAGCAGCCCTAGCTCCCGACTGTCTAATCGCTACGAGCAGTACTTC. This sequence encodes CASSPSSRLSNRYEQYF.

This chain joins TRBV11-2 and TRBJ2-3, with 13 bases that match TRBD2. This CDR3 spans 16 amino acids. Unmatched junction bases numbered 9, after V lost 6 bases and J lost 6 bases. Germline CDR1 is SGHAT and CDR2 is FQNNGV. In DNA form, the CDR3 reads TGTGCCAGCAGTCCTCGGGGGGGACTAGCGGGGGATACGCAGTATTTT. Translation: CASSPRGGLAGDTQYF.